These T cell receptor beta chains were read from a single sample in a study of graft-versus-host responses after intestinal transplantation. Sequencing used immunoSEQ multiplex PCR; TCRdb keeps in-frame clones, though not all of them. Of nearly 100,000 clones in the sample, around 90% were seen once. Sequences were derived from PBMCs, sampled approximately 470 days after intestinal transplant. These receptors all stem from a human patient who received an intestinal transplant, so some T cells may come from the graft donor. Each CDR3 is given with its conserved first and last residue. A D gene is named only where the DNA matches it firmly. Clone size is stated in some rows and not others, as once, few, many or a class when expanded.

j_call,d_call,v_call,clone_size,cdr3_nt,cdr3_aa
TRBJ1-1,NA,TRBV18,NA,TGTGCCAGCTCACCACCAGGACCAAACACTGAAGCTTTCTTT,CASSPPGPNTEAFF
TRBJ1-2,NA,TRBV5-5,NA,TGTGCCAGCGGGCAGGACCCACACTATGGCTACACCTTC,CASGQDPHYGYTF
TRBJ1-1,NA,TRBV10-3,NA,TGTGCCATCATGGGGCGGGGTGAAGCTTTCTTT,CAIMGRGEAFF
TRBJ1-2,NA,TRBV9,NA,TGTGCCAGCAGCGTGGGCAGCTATGGCTACACCTTC,CASSVGSYGYTF
TRBJ2-7,TRBD1,TRBV5-1,NA,TGCGCCAGCAGCCCGGACAGGGGGGAGCAGTACTTC,CASSPDRGEQYF
TRBJ1-1,TRBD1,TRBV18,NA,TGTGCCAGCTCACCGGGGGACAGCTGGAAAGCTTTCTTT,CASSPGDSWKAFF
TRBJ2-7,NA,TRBV5-5,NA,TGTGCCAGCAGCTTGGCCATAAACGAGCAGTACTTC,CASSLAINEQYF
TRBJ1-3,TRBD1,TRBV5-4,NA,TGTGCCAGCAGCTTGTCCCGGACAGGAGGAAACACCATATATTTT,CASSLSRTGGNTIYF
TRBJ1-1,NA,TRBV5-1,NA,TGCGCCAGCAGCCCCCGGACTGGCAACACTGAAGCTTTCTTT,CASSPRTGNTEAFF
TRBJ1-6,NA,TRBV2,NA,TGTGCCATCGACCGTGAGGTTCGTAGTTCACCCCTCCACTTT,CAIDREVRSSPLHF
TRBJ2-2,TRBD2,TRBV7-8,NA,TGTGCCAGCAGCTTAGCGCGAACTAGCGGCGCGAACACCGGGGAGCTGTTTTTT,CASSLARTSGANTGELFF
TRBJ1-2,NA,TRBV28,NA,TGTGCCAGCAGACCCGAGGAGCCCGGGGGCTACACCTTC,CASRPEEPGGYTF
TRBJ1-6,NA,TRBV6-5,NA,TGTGCCAGCAGTCCCAGGGGAGGTTCACCCCTCCACTTT,CASSPRGGSPLHF
TRBJ2-2,NA,TRBV6-9,NA,TGTGCCAGCAGTCCCCCGACTATCCTGAACACCGGGGAGCTGTTTTTT,CASSPPTILNTGELFF
TRBJ1-1,TRBD1,TRBV6-5,NA,TGTGCCAGCAGTTACCCCAACAGGGGAACTAACACTGAAGCTTTCTTT,CASSYPNRGTNTEAFF
TRBJ2-5,TRBD1,TRBV29-1,NA,TGCAGCGTAGACGGGACAGGGGATCAAGAGACCCAGTACTTC,CSVDGTGDQETQYF
TRBJ1-2,NA,TRBV27,NA,TGTGCCAGCAGTTTATTCGGGCAGAACTATGGCTACACCTTC,CASSLFGQNYGYTF
TRBJ1-1,NA,TRBV5-1,NA,TGCGCCAGCAGCTTGAGGGGAGGGTTGAACACTGAAGCTTTCTTT,CASSLRGGLNTEAFF
TRBJ1-5,NA,TRBV19,NA,TGTGCCAGTAGTATCACAGGGCGTTATGGCAATCAGCCCCAGCATTTT,CASSITGRYGNQPQHF
TRBJ2-1,TRBD2,TRBV13,NA,TGTGCCAGCGGCCCGACGGGGGGGCGGGGCAATGAGCAGTTCTTC,CASGPTGGRGNEQFF
TRBJ2-1,NA,TRBV7-8,NA,TGTGCCAGTACCCAAGGACGGGTCCCCTACAATGAGCAGTTCTTC,CASTQGRVPYNEQFF
TRBJ1-1,NA,TRBV12-5,NA,TGTGCTAGTGGTTTGGTAATCCGGCAGGGACACACTGAAGCTTTCTTT,CASGLVIRQGHTEAFF
TRBJ1-1,NA,TRBV7-3,NA,TGTGCCAGCAGCCAGGACACCCAGAACACTGAAGCTTTCTTT,CASSQDTQNTEAFF
TRBJ1-2,NA,TRBV6-5,NA,TGTGCCAGCAGTGTGAACCGACTCGTTGGCTACACCTTC,CASSVNRLVGYTF
TRBJ2-6,NA,TRBV5-1,NA,TGCGCCAGCAGCTTAGCCTCCAGCTCTGGGGCCAACGTCCTGACTTTC,CASSLASSSGANVLTF
TRBJ2-7,NA,TRBV19,few,TGTGCCAGTTCTAGGACAGCGATCTACGAGCAGTACTTC,CASSRTAIYEQYF
TRBJ2-7,TRBD1,TRBV5-4,NA,TGTGCCAGCAGCCCCACAGGGGACGACGAGCAGTACTTC,CASSPTGDDEQYF
TRBJ2-7,NA,TRBV6-1,NA,TGTGCCAGCAGTGAGTTTTCAGGGTACTACGAGCAGTACTTC,CASSEFSGYYEQYF
TRBJ2-7,NA,TRBV18,NA,TGTGCCAGCTCACCCGGCGCAGGGGGGTCCTACGAGCAGTACTTC,CASSPGAGGSYEQYF
TRBJ1-5,NA,TRBV9,NA,TGTGCCAGCAGCGTAGGGGCAGCTAGCAATCAGCCCCAGCATTTT,CASSVGAASNQPQHF
TRBJ1-2,TRBD1,TRBV10-3,NA,TGTGCCATCAGTGAGACCAACAGGGGAGCCGCCTATGGCTACACCTTC,CAISETNRGAAYGYTF
TRBJ2-1,TRBD1,TRBV5-6,NA,TGTGCCAGCACCCCGGTCGGGACAGGTCACAATGAGCAGTTCTTC,CASTPVGTGHNEQFF
TRBJ1-2,NA,TRBV10-1,NA,TGCGCCAGCAGTGGGAACCGGGGCGTCGGCTACACCTTC,CASSGNRGVGYTF
TRBJ1-1,NA,TRBV5-1,NA,TGCGCCAGCAGCACCGGACAGATTAACACTGAAGCTTTCTTT,CASSTGQINTEAFF
TRBJ1-1,NA,TRBV2,NA,TGTGCCAGCACCCGCGTGGACACTGAAGCTTTCTTT,CASTRVDTEAFF
TRBJ2-1,NA,TRBV11-2,NA,TGTGCCAGCAGCCCGGGGGCCTACAATGAGCAGTTCTTC,CASSPGAYNEQFF
TRBJ2-7,NA,TRBV2,NA,TGTGCCAGCAGTGATGGGCAGACCCTAAGTTACGAGCAGTACTTC,CASSDGQTLSYEQYF
TRBJ2-3,NA,TRBV9,NA,TGTGCCAGCAGCGCCGGGACTTCATCCAGAGATACGCAGTATTTT,CASSAGTSSRDTQYF
TRBJ2-5,NA,TRBV6-1,NA,TGTGCCAGCAGTGTCAGACTACAAGAGACCCAGTACTTC,CASSVRLQETQYF
TRBJ1-1,NA,TRBV7-9,NA,TGTGCCAGCAGCTCATGGCGGGGGGACACTGAAGCTTTCTTT,CASSSWRGDTEAFF
TRBJ1-1,NA,TRBV18,NA,TGTGCCAGCTCACCAGCGGCGGGGGACACTGAAGCTTTCTTT,CASSPAAGDTEAFF
TRBJ1-2,NA,TRBV5-4,NA,TGTGCCAGCAGCTTAAACATCGGGACATTCAATGGCTACACCTTC,CASSLNIGTFNGYTF
TRBJ1-6,NA,TRBV7-3,NA,TGTGCCAGCAGCTTAACGGCGGGCGGCAATTCACCCCTCCACTTT,CASSLTAGGNSPLHF
TRBJ2-2,NA,TRBV6-5,NA,TGTGCCAGCAGTTACTCGAGAGGGGAAACCGGGGAGCTGTTTTTT,CASSYSRGETGELFF
TRBJ2-2,NA,TRBV7-9,NA,TGTGCCAGCAGCTTAGTTACAGGTCGGACCGGGGAGCTGTTTTTT,CASSLVTGRTGELFF
TRBJ1-1,TRBD1,TRBV11-2,NA,TGTGCCAGCAGCTTTGTCAGGGGGGGCACTGAAGCTTTCTTT,CASSFVRGGTEAFF
TRBJ1-1,NA,TRBV7-8,NA,TGTGCCAGCAGCCGGGGGGAGGGCCAGAACACTGAAGCTTTCTTT,CASSRGEGQNTEAFF
TRBJ2-2,NA,TRBV14,NA,TGTGCCAGCAGCCAAGTTCTCCTTACCGGGGAGCTGTTTTTT,CASSQVLLTGELFF